Following are 21 T cell receptor beta chains from one sample sequenced in a study of PD-L1 blockade in urothelial cancer. Time point meaning: pretreatment peripheral blood. Libraries were prepared by immunoSEQ multiplex PCR; TCRdb keeps only in-frame clonotypes and omits some of them. Found here are 130,000 or so clones, about 88% of them singletons; the top ten hold roughly 3.2%. Source: PBMCs, taken around atezolizumab (anti-PD-L1) treatment. Receptors were obtained from a man over 45 with urothelial cancer.

This clone was counted only a few times. The J gene is TRBJ2-7, the V gene TRBV7-9; D unresolved. The CDR3 spans 11 residues. Trimming removed 0 bases from V and 6 bases from J, with 3 bases in between. The germline gives CDR1 SEHNR, CDR2 FQNEAQ (reference sequence). The CDR3 loop reads CASSLAGEQYF. The DNA of the CDR3 is TGTGCCAGCAGCTTAGCCGGCGAGCAGTACTTC.

This chain links TRBV6-6 with TRBJ2-7; D not resolved. This CDR3 spans 13 amino acids. Germline V CDR1 and CDR2: MNHNY, SVGAGI (reference sequence). The ends were cut back, 2 bases at V and 2 bases at J, with 7 bases in the middle. CDR3 DNA sequence: TGTGCCAGCAGTTACCTGACACCCTACGAGCAGTACTTC. Its translation: CASSYLTPYEQYF.

This clone was seen a single time. The chain is built from TRBV28 and TRBJ2-1; 12 positions match TRBD1. The CDR3 covers 14 residues. From germline, CDR1 is MDHEN and CDR2 SYDVKM. V was clipped by 9 bases and J by 8 bases; unmatched bases: 8. The DNA of the CDR3 is TGTGCCAGTACCCGGGACAGGGGGCTGGATGAGCAGTTCTTC. As protein: CASTRDRGLDEQFF.

The J gene is TRBJ2-5, the V gene TRBV2, with 8 bases lining up with TRBD1. The ends lost 6 bases at V and 5 bases at J; junction bases unmatched: 8. Germline CDR1 SNHLY, CDR2 FYNNEI. The CDR3 runs to 14 residues. CDR3 sequence (DNA): TGTGCCAGCAGGCAACAGGGGGGTAGGGAGACCCAGTACTTC. As protein: CASRQQGGRETQYF.

This clone was detected a few times. The V and J genes are TRBV9 and TRBJ2-2; 8 bases align to TRBD2. Germline V gives CDR1 SGDLS, CDR2 YYNGEE. The CDR3 is made up of 14 amino acids. Trimming removed 3 bases from V and 7 bases from J; junction bases left unmatched: 5. The CDR3 protein is CASSAGLASGELFF. In DNA, the CDR3 is TGTGCCAGCAGCGCCGGACTAGCTAGCGGGGAGCTGTTTTTT.

This clone has just a few counts. The chain employs TRBV11-2 and TRBJ2-7, with 9 bases that match TRBD1. CDR1 is SGHAT, CDR2 FQNNGV, per germline. After removal of 7 bases from V and 0 bases from J, the junction contained 4 bases not matched to a gene. This CDR3 has 14 residues. The CDR3 spells CASKEQGASYEQYF. DNA for the CDR3: TGTGCCAGCAAAGAACAGGGGGCCTCCTACGAGCAGTACTTC.

The chain is built from TRBV5-3 and TRBJ2-7, with D possibly being TRBD1 (6 bases). TRBV5-3 is an open reading frame, and its role is uncertain. This CDR3 comprises 15 residues. V shed 2 bases and J shed 3 bases, with 15 bases lying between them. CDR3 loop: CARSLGTQEDYEQYF. The CDR3 DNA reads TGTGCCAGAAGCTTAGGGACACAGGAGGACTACGAGCAGTACTTC.

The chain employs TRBV19 and TRBJ1-5; weak D call: TRBD1 (5 bases). Trimming removed 2 bases at V and 7 bases at J, with 12 bases between. The CDR3 is 14 amino acids. Germline V gene lookup returns CDR1 LNHDA and CDR2 SQIVND (reference sequence). CDR3 in amino acids: CASSIQGPKQPQHF. The CDR3 coding sequence is TGTGCCAGTAGTATACAGGGTCCGAAGCAGCCCCAGCATTTT.

This clone occurred once. V gene TRBV28 combines with J gene TRBJ2-7; weak D call: TRBD2 (5 bases). V was clipped by 2 bases and J by 4 bases, with 6 bases between them. The CDR3 loop spans 12 amino acids. Germline lookup yields CDR1 MDHEN and CDR2 SYDVKM. The CDR3 sequence: CASSLGLYEQYF. DNA of the CDR3: TGTGCCAGCAGTTTAGGACTTTACGAGCAGTACTTC.

V and J are TRBV7-8 and TRBJ2-2; possibly TRBD2 for D (6 bases). The germline CDR1 and CDR2 sequences are SGHVS and FQNEAQ. V dropped 5 bases and J dropped 4 bases, with 17 bases sitting between them. CDR3 length: 16 amino acids. The CDR3 nucleotides read TGTGCCAGCAGCCCCCTCGGGGGAGCCGGCACCGGGGAGCTGTTTTTT. This sequence encodes CASSPLGGAGTGELFF.

Here the CDR3 reads CASLAGGSYEQYF. For the CDR3, the DNA is TGTGCCAGTCTTGCGGGAGGAAGTTACGAGCAGTACTTC. This chain connects TRBV6-1 to TRBJ2-7, with TRBD2 matching over 8 bases. J gave up 4 bases and V 9 bases, and 8 bases lay outside the gene matches. Germline V gives CDR1 MNHNS, CDR2 SASEGT. This CDR3 has 13 amino acids.

This clone was detected many times. The J gene is TRBJ1-5, the V gene TRBV28; perhaps TRBD1 as D (6 bases). The germline CDR1 and CDR2 sequences are MDHEN and SYDVKM. The ends were cut back, 10 bases at V and 5 bases at J, with 21 bases in the middle. The CDR3 contains 15 residues. CDR3 in amino acids: CATRPTGGGYQPQHF. The CDR3 bases are TGTGCCACCCGTCCGACAGGCGGGGGATATCAGCCCCAGCATTTT.

Regarding this clone: A junction boundary mismatches the germline segment, possibly from a read error. CDR3 protein: CASSMDSHNEQFF. CDR3 DNA: TGTGCCAGCAGCATGGACTCCCACAATGAGCAGTTCTTC. The chain uses TRBV7-2 and TRBJ2-1; D is possibly TRBD2 (5 bases). Germline lookup yields CDR1 SGHTA and CDR2 FQGNSA. The CDR3 spans 13 residues.

The chain couples TRBV2 to TRBJ2-5; TRBD2 might be the D (7 bases). The J call could be wrong; TRBJ2-7 is a better fit for the DNA end. Germline CDR1 and CDR2: SNHLY and FYNNEI. The CDR3 contains 13 residues. The CDR3, as DNA: TGTGCCAGCATTTCGGTACGGGGGGCCGAGCAGTACTTC. Translating it yields CASISVRGAEQYF.

The chain is built from TRBV4-1 and TRBJ2-3, with 12 bases that match TRBD2. CDR3 length equals 16 residues. Germline-derived CDR1 and CDR2 are MGHRA and YSYEKL. After removal of 4 bases from V and 5 bases from J, the junction contained 7 bases not matched to a gene. The CDR3 DNA reads as TGCGCCAGCAGCCTCCGACTAGCGGGAGTGTTAGATACGCAGTATTTT. The encoded protein is CASSLRLAGVLDTQYF.

This rearrangement joins TRBV5-5 to TRBJ1-2; 7 bases map to TRBD1. Germline V gene sequence: CDR1 SGHKS, CDR2 YYEKEE (reference sequence). J gave up 4 bases and V 3 bases, and 3 bases lay outside the gene matches. The CDR3 extends over 13 amino acids. This chain's CDR3 is CASSYGDSYGYTF. CDR3 bases: TGTGCCAGCAGCTATGGGGACAGCTATGGCTACACCTTC.

The V and J genes are TRBV7-6 and TRBJ2-1, with D possibly TRBD2 on 6 matching bases. V lost 2 bases to trimming and J lost 2 bases, with 19 bases between them. Germline CDR1 and CDR2: SGHVS and FNYEAQ. The CDR3 is 18 amino acids. This chain's CDR3 is CASSLWSAGGVTYNEQFF. CDR3 coding DNA: TGTGCCAGCAGCTTATGGTCAGCGGGCGGGGTCACCTACAATGAGCAGTTCTTC.

This clone was observed a few times. The chain carries TRBV15 and TRBJ2-3; weak D call: TRBD2 (6 bases). CDR1 LNHNV and CDR2 YYDKDF come from the germline V gene (reference sequence). Trimming left V 0 bases short and J 2 bases short, with 15 bases between. The CDR3 is 17 amino acids. The chain's CDR3 is CATSRDYRWGDTDTQYF. CDR3 coding DNA: TGTGCCACCAGCAGAGATTACCGGTGGGGGGACACAGATACGCAGTATTTT.

The rearrangement uses TRBV18 and TRBJ1-6, with TRBD1 as a possible D gene (6 bases). Trimming left V 6 bases short and J 5 bases short, with 17 bases between. Germline V gene data show CDR1 as KGHSH and CDR2 as LQKENI. The CDR3 is made up of 16 amino acids. The CDR3 region is CASSRIGQSNNSPLHF. The CDR3 nucleotides are TGTGCCAGCTCCCGCATCGGACAGAGCAATAATTCACCCCTCCACTTT.

A note on this clone: The junction and the germline gene differ at one end; a read error may be behind it. The chain is built from TRBV6-4 and TRBJ1-1, with 7 bases lining up with TRBD1. This CDR3 contains 15 residues. Germline V gene data show CDR1 as MRHNA and CDR2 as SNTAGT. The chain's CDR3 is CYLPQTGRRITEAFF. The CDR3 DNA reads TGCTACCTACCCCAGACAGGGCGAAGGATCACTGAAGCTTTCTTT.

The sample holds a few counts of this clone. The rearrangement joins TRBV7-9 to TRBJ2-2; D remains unclear. V gave up 3 bases and J gave up 5 bases, with 16 bases separating them. The CDR3 spans 16 residues. The V gene's germline CDR1 is SEHNR and CDR2 FQNEAQ (reference sequence). The CDR3 sequence is CASSLKLQYVTGELFF. CDR3 nucleotide sequence: TGTGCCAGCAGCTTGAAGTTACAGTATGTTACCGGGGAGCTGTTTTTT.